A single sample gave rise to the 21 T cell receptor beta chains below, sequenced in a study of control samples from healthy donors and cancer patients. The protocol was immunoSEQ multiplex PCR, while the TCRdb copy is restricted to in-frame clones and leaves out a portion. Of roughly 92,000 clones in the sample, roughly 86% are singletons; the top ten hold around 1.3%. Sequencing was done on a sample of blood. All receptors derive from a woman in her fifties or sixties in good health.

This sequence joins TRBV3-1 (or the pseudogene TRBV3-2) and TRBJ2-5; D is undetermined. From germline, CDR1 is LGHDT and CDR2 YNNKEL (reference sequence). Trimming took off 1 base at V and 7 bases at J, with 10 bases between the two ends. This CDR3 is 13 amino acids long. Here the CDR3 DNA reads TGTGCCAGCAGCCAAGTCAACCTTCCGACCCAGTACTTC. Residues: CASSQVNLPTQYF.

J is TRBJ2-7 and V is TRBV21-1; the table's TRBD1 call for D was not verified on the DNA. TRBV21-1 is a documented pseudogene. CDR3 length: 14 amino acids. The CDR3 bases are TGTGCCAGCAGCACCTTCTGGCCCCTTTACGAGCAGTACTTC. Its protein product is CASSTFWPLYEQYF.

The CDR3 sequence is CASSRTAYEQYF. The CDR3 coding sequence is TGTGCCAGCAGCCGTACAGCCTACGAGCAGTACTTC. This chain connects TRBV7-2 to TRBJ2-7; D remains unclear. Between the trimmed V and J ends, which lost 5 bases and 2 bases, there was a span of 7 bases. Germline values: CDR1 SGHTA, CDR2 FQGNSA. The CDR3 runs to 12 residues.

This chain connects TRBV25-1 to TRBJ2-5; D gene unclear. V lost 0 bases and J lost 6, with 11 bases in between. Germline V gene lookup returns CDR1 MGHDK and CDR2 SYGVNS. The CDR3 loop spans 14 amino acids. The CDR3 loop reads CASSEYSMRKTQYF. The CDR3 region has the DNA TGTGCCAGCAGTGAATATTCTATGCGGAAGACCCAGTACTTC.

This clone was found a few times. This chain joins TRBV19 and TRBJ1-5, with a possible D match to TRBD1 (6 bases). Looked up from germline, CDR1 is LNHDA and CDR2 is SQIVND (reference sequence). This CDR3 is built from 17 residues. V was cut by 10 bases and J by 0 bases, with 22 bases left in between. The CDR3 coding sequence is TGTGCCACCCCAAACAGGGAGTACTCTTATAGCAATCAGCCCCAGCATTTT. Protein sequence: CATPNREYSYSNQPQHF.

The V and J genes are TRBV6-5 and TRBJ2-5; 12 bases agree with TRBD2. V was pared by 7 bases and J by 5 bases, with 2 bases of the junction left unmatched. The CDR3 consists of 13 residues. Germline loops: CDR1 MNHEY, CDR2 SVGAGI. The CDR3 region has the DNA TGTGCCAGCACTAGCGGGAGGGGTGAGACCCAGTACTTC. Residues: CASTSGRGETQYF.

This CDR3 is CASSVAASSYEQYF. The CDR3 bases are TGTGCCAGCAGCGTAGCGGCTAGCTCCTACGAGCAGTACTTC. This chain connects TRBV9 to TRBJ2-7; D remains ambiguous. V lost 0 bases to trimming and J lost 0 bases, with 7 bases between them. Per the germline V gene, CDR1 is SGDLS and CDR2 is YYNGEE. The CDR3 loop spans 14 amino acids. Together with reference TRBV9 and TRBJ2-7, the CDR3 gives the full variable domain: DSGVTQTPKHLITATGQRVTLRCSPRSGDLSVYWYQQSLDQGLQFLIQYYNGEERAKGNILERFSAQQFPDLHSELNLSSLELGDSALYFCASSVAASSYEQYFGPGTRLTVT.

The chain recombines TRBV2 with TRBJ1-4, with D uncertain. The CDR3 extends over 14 amino acids. The germline gives CDR1 SNHLY, CDR2 FYNNEI. Trimming took off 7 bases at V and 7 bases at J, with 16 bases between the two ends. The CDR3 here is CASKVGYEGEKLFF. The DNA for the CDR3 is TGTGCCAGCAAAGTTGGGTACGAGGGTGAAAAACTGTTTTTT.

J is TRBJ2-5 and V is TRBV7-2, with D possibly being TRBD2 (5 bases). The germline gives CDR1 SGHTA, CDR2 FQGNSA. V gave up 5 bases and J gave up 1 base, with 17 bases separating them. The CDR3 has 16 amino acids. This CDR3 is CASSRRTLAGQETQYF. For the CDR3, the DNA is TGTGCCAGCAGCCGCCGCACTTTGGCGGGCCAAGAGACCCAGTACTTC. Full variable domain (outside the CDR3, taken from reference TRBV7-2 and TRBJ2-5): GAGVSQSPSNKVTEKGKDVELRCDPISGHTALYWYRQSLGQGLEFLIYFQGNSAPDKSGLPSDRFSAERTGGSVSTLTIQRTQQEDSAVYLCASSRRTLAGQETQYFGPGTRLLVL.

The chain has TRBV5-4 and TRBJ1-2; TRBD1 might be the D (5 bases). The germline V and J ends were trimmed by 4 bases and 1 base, with 17 bases remaining between them. The germline gives CDR1 SGHNT, CDR2 YYREEE (reference sequence). This CDR3 has 16 residues. The CDR3 DNA follows: TGTGCCAGCAGCCGGGAAGCCGGTAGGGGTAACTATGGCTACACCTTC. It yields the protein CASSREAGRGNYGYTF.

CDR3 protein: CASSLLPGTSSYEQYF. CDR3 sequence (DNA): TGTGCCAGCAGCTTACTACCCGGGACTAGCAGCTACGAGCAGTACTTC. The chain recombines TRBV5-5 with TRBJ2-7; 9 bases match TRBD2. CDR3 length: 16 residues. Trimming cost V 2 bases and J 3 bases; bases outside gene matches: 9. Germline CDR1 SGHKS, CDR2 YYEKEE (reference sequence).

The chain joins TRBV4-2 to TRBJ1-2; tentative D call: TRBD1 (6 bases). V was shortened by 1 base and J by 3 bases, with 15 bases between the two germline ends. Germline V CDR1 and CDR2: LGHNA, YNFKEQ. The CDR3 loop spans 16 amino acids. The CDR3 sequence is CASSQARDIWDYGYTF. The CDR3 coding sequence is TGTGCCAGCAGCCAAGCCCGGGACATATGGGACTATGGCTACACCTTC.

Remarks on this clone: Additional DNA sequences in this sample encode the identical CDR3. V and J are TRBV12-3 or TRBV12-4 and TRBJ2-5, with D unresolved. The V and J ends lost 3 bases and 4 bases respectively, with 3 bases between them. The CDR3 totals 11 residues. The CDR3 region is CASSLRETQYF. CDR3 DNA: TGTGCCAGCAGTTTGAGAGAGACCCAGTACTTC.

V and J are TRBV10-3 and TRBJ2-4; tentatively, D is TRBD1 or TRBD2 (5 bases each). This CDR3 has 15 residues. V lost 0 bases and J lost 0, with 6 bases in between. Looked up from germline, CDR1 is ENHRY and CDR2 is SYGVKD. The CDR3 DNA reads TGTGCCATCAGTGAGTCGGGGGTAGCCAAAAACATTCAGTACTTC. Encoded protein: CAISESGVAKNIQYF.

This clone is a singleton in its sample. Here the CDR3 DNA reads TGTGCCAGCAGTTACTCGGGGGCGACAGGGCGGACAGGGCAGTACTTC. Translation: CASSYSGATGRTGQYF. This chain links TRBV6-5 with TRBJ2-7; 7 bases fit TRBD1. Germline lookup yields CDR1 MNHEY and CDR2 SVGAGI. The CDR3 contains 16 residues. V gave up 0 bases and J gave up 9 bases; unmatched junction bases: 14.

The chain joins TRBV7-6 to TRBJ1-5, with no clear D. The ends were cut back, 5 bases at V and 0 bases at J, with 14 bases in the middle. Germline V gene sequence: CDR1 SGHVS, CDR2 FNYEAQ. The CDR3 totals 16 residues. The CDR3 here is CASSPTSGYSNQPQHF. CDR3 nucleotides: TGTGCCAGCAGCCCGACGAGCGGGTATAGCAATCAGCCCCAGCATTTT.

The chain recombines TRBV28 with TRBJ1-2; D perhaps matches TRBD1 (5 bases). Trimming cost V 1 base and J 4 bases, with 13 bases left between them. This CDR3 contains 15 residues. Germline CDR1 reads MDHEN; CDR2 reads SYDVKM. The DNA of the CDR3 is TGTGCCAGCAGTTTATACGGGACGGAGTCCTATGGCTACACCTTC. It encodes CASSLYGTESYGYTF.

The CDR3 spells CASQRGNSYEQYF. The DNA of the CDR3 is TGTGCCAGTCAGCGCGGGAATTCCTACGAGCAGTACTTC. This chain links TRBV19 with TRBJ2-7, with D perhaps matching TRBD2 (6 bases). The CDR3 runs to 13 residues. Germline-derived CDR1 and CDR2 are LNHDA and SQIVND (reference sequence). Trimming took off 8 bases at V and 1 base at J, with 12 bases between the two ends. Looking up the rest from reference TRBV19 and TRBJ2-7 gives the full variable domain: DGGITQSPKYLFRKEGQNVTLSCEQNLNHDAMYWYRQDPGQGLRLIYYSQIVNDFQKGDIAEGYSVSREKKESFPLTVTSAQKNPTAFYLCASQRGNSYEQYFGPGTRLTVT.

This sequence joins TRBV3-1 (or the pseudogene TRBV3-2) and TRBJ1-4; D gene unclear. V dropped 0 bases and J dropped 7 bases, with 12 bases sitting between them. Germline V gives CDR1 LGHDT, CDR2 YNNKEL (reference sequence). This CDR3 region has 15 residues. The CDR3 here is CASSQDGRGSEKLFF. The CDR3 nucleotides read TGTGCCAGCAGCCAAGATGGCCGGGGTAGTGAAAAACTGTTTTTT.

This chain uses TRBV27 with TRBJ2-1, with D perhaps matching TRBD2 (5 bases). The V end lost 4 bases, the J end lost 6 bases, and 19 bases lay between the germline ends. The CDR3 totals 16 residues. From germline, CDR1 is MNHEY and CDR2 SMNVEV (reference sequence). In DNA form, the CDR3 reads TGTGCCAGCAGTTCCCTCCTTTTCGGAGGTCCCAATGAGCAGTTCTTC. Translated: CASSSLLFGGPNEQFF.

J is TRBJ1-3 and V is TRBV19; D might be TRBD1 (6 bases). From germline, CDR1 is LNHDA and CDR2 SQIVND (reference sequence). V dropped 8 bases and J dropped 0 bases, with 14 bases sitting between them. CDR3 length equals 15 residues. This CDR3 reads CASGQNRDSGNTIYF. CDR3 DNA: TGTGCCAGTGGACAGAACAGGGACTCTGGAAACACCATATATTTT.